The present TCR beta chain was sequenced within a study of post-analysis software for immune sequencing data. Turning to the study itself: Several disease courses (relapsing-remitting, secondary progressive and progressive-relapsing) of multiple sclerosis were included.

Presence of unique molecular identifiers characterized the TCR beta cDNA libraries. Researchers reported roughly 0.5 million cDNA molecules coming from around 1 to 9.1 million T cells. Each CDR3 protein is one row after TCRdb ran MiXCR on the PCR reads. The data hold roughly 700,000 distinct CDR3 sequences, with roughly 29% observed a single time. Study-wide results and limits: F-measure co-clustering was strong for batch-matched samples. A handful of TRBV segments appeared more often in patients than in controls, and TRBV5-6, TRBV5-1 and TRBV20-1 were among these. Those with multiple sclerosis, the patient group, showed significantly lower normalized Chao1 diversity than controls.

V lost 4 bases and J 11 bases, leaving 20 bases between the germline ends. CDR3 length: 14 amino acids. Note on this clonotype: Its antigen is undetermined.

Sequencing was carried out using blood. The receptor was derived from a girl between 10 and 17 years old with multiple sclerosis. V gene TRBV23-1 combines with J gene TRBJ1-1; D is uncertain. TRBV23-1 is an ORF for which the function is uncertain. The CDR3 region is CASSRGRLLTCAFF. Here the CDR3 DNA reads TGCGCCAGCAGTCGTGGCAGGCTACTCACCTGCGCTTTCTTT.